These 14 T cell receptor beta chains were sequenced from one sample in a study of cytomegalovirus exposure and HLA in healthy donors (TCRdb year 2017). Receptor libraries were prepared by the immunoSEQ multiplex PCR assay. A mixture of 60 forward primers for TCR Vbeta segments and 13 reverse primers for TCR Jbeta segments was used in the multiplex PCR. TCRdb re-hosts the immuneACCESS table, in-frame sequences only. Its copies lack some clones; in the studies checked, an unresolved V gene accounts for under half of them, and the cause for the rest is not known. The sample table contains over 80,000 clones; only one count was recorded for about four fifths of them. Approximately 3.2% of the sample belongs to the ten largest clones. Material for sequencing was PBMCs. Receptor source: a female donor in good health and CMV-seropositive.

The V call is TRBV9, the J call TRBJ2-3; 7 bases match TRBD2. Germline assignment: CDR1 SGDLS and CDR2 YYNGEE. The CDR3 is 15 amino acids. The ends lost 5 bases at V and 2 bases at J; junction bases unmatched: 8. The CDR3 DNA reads TGTGCCAGCAGTCAGAGGGACTACCACACAGATACGCAGTATTTT. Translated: CASSQRDYHTDTQYF.

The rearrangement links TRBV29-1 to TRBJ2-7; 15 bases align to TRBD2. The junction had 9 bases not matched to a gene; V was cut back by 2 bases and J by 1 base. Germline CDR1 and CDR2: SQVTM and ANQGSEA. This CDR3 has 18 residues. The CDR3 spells CSVEQRGLAGGKSYEQYF. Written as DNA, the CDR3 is TGCAGCGTTGAACAAAGGGGACTAGCGGGAGGTAAATCCTACGAGCAGTACTTC.

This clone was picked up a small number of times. In nucleotides, the CDR3 is TGTGCCAGCAGTCCTATGGGGGAGGGGAGCAATCAGCCCCAGCATTTT. It encodes CASSPMGEGSNQPQHF. The genes are TRBV28 and TRBJ1-5; weak D call: TRBD1 (5 bases). This CDR3 comprises 16 residues. CDR1 MDHEN and CDR2 SYDVKM come from the germline V gene. V lost 5 bases and J lost 1, with 15 bases in between.

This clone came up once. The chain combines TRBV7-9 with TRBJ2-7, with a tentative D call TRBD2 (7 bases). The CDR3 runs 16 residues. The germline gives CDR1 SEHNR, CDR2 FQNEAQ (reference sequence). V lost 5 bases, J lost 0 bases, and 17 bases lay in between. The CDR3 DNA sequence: TGTGCCAGCAGCCGGAGGGGGGGGAGGAGCTCCTACGAGCAGTACTTC. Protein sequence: CASSRRGGRSSYEQYF.

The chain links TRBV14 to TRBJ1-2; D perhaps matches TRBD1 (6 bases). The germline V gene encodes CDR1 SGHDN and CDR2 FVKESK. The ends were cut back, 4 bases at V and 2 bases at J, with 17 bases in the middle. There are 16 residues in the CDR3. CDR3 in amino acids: CASSRDKEGLNYGYTF. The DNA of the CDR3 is TGTGCCAGCAGCCGGGACAAAGAGGGTTTAAACTATGGCTACACCTTC.

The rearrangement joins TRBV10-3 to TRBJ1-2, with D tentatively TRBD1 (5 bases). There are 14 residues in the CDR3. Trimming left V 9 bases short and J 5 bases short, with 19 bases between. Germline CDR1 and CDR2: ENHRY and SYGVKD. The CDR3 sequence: CAINPGGVRYGYTF. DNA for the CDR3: TGTGCCATTAATCCGGGGGGGGTAAGGTATGGCTACACCTTC.

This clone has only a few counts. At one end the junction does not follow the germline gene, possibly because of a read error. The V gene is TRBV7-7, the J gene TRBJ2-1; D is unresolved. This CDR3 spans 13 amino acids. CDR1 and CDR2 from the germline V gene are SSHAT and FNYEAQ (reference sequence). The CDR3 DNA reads TGTGCTAGCAGTTTAGACGGTTACAATGAGCAGTTCTTC. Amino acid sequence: CASSLDGYNEQFF.

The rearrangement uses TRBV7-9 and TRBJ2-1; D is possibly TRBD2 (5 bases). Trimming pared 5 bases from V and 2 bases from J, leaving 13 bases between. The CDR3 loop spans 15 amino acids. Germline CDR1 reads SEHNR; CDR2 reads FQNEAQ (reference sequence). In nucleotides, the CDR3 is TGTGCCAGCAGCCGACCCCCCGGGACCTACAATGAGCAGTTCTTC. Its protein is CASSRPPGTYNEQFF.

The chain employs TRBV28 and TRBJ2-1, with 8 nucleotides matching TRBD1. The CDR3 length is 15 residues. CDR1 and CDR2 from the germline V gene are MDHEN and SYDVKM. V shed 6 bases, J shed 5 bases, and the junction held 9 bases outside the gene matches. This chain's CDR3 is CASSPSGGDHNEQFF. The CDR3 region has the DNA TGTGCCAGCAGCCCCTCAGGGGGCGATCACAATGAGCAGTTCTTC.

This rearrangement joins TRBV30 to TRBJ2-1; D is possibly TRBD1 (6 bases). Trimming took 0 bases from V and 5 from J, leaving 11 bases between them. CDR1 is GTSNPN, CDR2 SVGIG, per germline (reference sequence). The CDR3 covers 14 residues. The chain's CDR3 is CAWSVRQGNNEQFF. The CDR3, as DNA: TGTGCCTGGAGTGTACGCCAGGGGAACAATGAGCAGTTCTTC.

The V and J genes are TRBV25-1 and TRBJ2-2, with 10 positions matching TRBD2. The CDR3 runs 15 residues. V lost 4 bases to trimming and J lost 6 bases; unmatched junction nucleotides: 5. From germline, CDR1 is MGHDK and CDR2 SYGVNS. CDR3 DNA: TGTGCCAGCAGTGCCCTAGCGGGAGTCGCCGGGGAGCTGTTTTTT. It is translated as CASSALAGVAGELFF. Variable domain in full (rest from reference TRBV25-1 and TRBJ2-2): EADIYQTPRYLVIGTGKKITLECSQTMGHDKMYWYQQDPGMELHLIHYSYGVNSTEKGDLSSESTVSRIRTEHFPLTLESARPSHTSQYLCASSALAGVAGELFFGEGSRLTVL.

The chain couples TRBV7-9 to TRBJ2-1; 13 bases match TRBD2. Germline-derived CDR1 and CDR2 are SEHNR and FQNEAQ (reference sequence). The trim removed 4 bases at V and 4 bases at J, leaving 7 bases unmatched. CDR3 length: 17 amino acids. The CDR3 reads CASSSGTSGVLYNEQFF. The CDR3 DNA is TGTGCCAGCAGCTCCGGGACTAGCGGGGTTCTTTACAATGAGCAGTTCTTC.

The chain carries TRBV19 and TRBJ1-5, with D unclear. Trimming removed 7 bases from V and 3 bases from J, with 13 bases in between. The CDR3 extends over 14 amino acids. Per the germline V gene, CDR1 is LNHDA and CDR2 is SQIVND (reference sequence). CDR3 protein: CASNLREANQPQHF. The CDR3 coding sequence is TGTGCCAGTAATCTGAGGGAAGCCAATCAGCCCCAGCATTTT.

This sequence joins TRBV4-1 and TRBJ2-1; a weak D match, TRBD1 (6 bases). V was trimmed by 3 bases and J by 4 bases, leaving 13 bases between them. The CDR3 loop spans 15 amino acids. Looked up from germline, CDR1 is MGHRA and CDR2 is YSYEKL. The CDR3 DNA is TGCGCCAGCAGCCAGGAGCAACAGGGTTACAATGAGCAGTTCTTC. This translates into CASSQEQQGYNEQFF.